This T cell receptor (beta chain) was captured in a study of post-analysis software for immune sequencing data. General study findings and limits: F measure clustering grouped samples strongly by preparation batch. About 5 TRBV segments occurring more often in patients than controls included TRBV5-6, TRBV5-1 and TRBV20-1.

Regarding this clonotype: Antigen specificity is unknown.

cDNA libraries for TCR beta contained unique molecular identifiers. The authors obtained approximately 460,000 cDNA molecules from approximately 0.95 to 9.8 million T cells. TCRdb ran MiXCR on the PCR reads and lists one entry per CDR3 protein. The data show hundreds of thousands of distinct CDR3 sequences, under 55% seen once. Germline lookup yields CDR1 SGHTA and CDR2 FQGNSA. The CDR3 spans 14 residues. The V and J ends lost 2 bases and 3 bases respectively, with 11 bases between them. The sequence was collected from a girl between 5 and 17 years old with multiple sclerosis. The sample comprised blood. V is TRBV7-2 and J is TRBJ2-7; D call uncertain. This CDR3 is CASSLSWGVYEQYF. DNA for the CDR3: TGTGCCAGCAGCTTAAGTTGGGGTGTCTACGAGCAGTACTTC.